The TCR beta chain under discussion was sequenced for a study of shared clonotypes between healthy human individuals (dated by TCRdb to 2019 to 2021). Study-wide context: The cohort included three men and two women between 18 and 49 years of age. Per donor, three plates each were used for CD4 naive and CD4 memory, two for CD8 naive, and one for CD8 memory. Blood TCR repertoires of 5 or 6 healthy adults were deeply sequenced to estimate repertoire size and the extent of clonotype sharing between individuals. Different laboratories and diverse techniques were used to prepare libraries and sequence TCR repertoires, to increase sequencing depth and limit assay-specific biases. Leukapheresis yielded between about 0.94 and 8.9 billion PBMCs per donor. Here is what the overall study found, with its caveats: The genetic and exposure-history diversity represented was limited by the small number of donors. Based on pairwise subsampling, the degree of clonotype sharing among donors was expected to be affected by sequencing depth. Rarefaction of sorted-subset datasets indicated incomplete sequencing despite the large sequencing depth. Higher generation probabilities were observed for clonotypes shared by all four sorted-subset donors than for non-shared clonotypes. Only blood was sampled, and tissue TCR repertoires likely differ from those in blood. Larger estimated clonotype richness was generally found for naive subsets than for memory subsets. About 4.5% of naive CD4, approximately 3.7% of naive CD8, 2.3% of memory CD4, and 0.4% of memory CD8 clonotypes were shared across four donors.

Using the deep immunoSEQ assay, TCR CDR3 regions were amplified from genomic DNA by multiplex PCR. For each cell subset, the extracted genomic DNA was distributed evenly across all wells of several immunoSEQ 96-well plates, and each plate served as one replicate. For sorted subsets, each replicate PCR was loaded with about 200 ng genomic DNA, equivalent to 30,000 or so T cell genomes. The purified libraries were quantified using a Qubit 3.0 fluorometer, sized with a Bioanalyzer 2100, and then quantified again using the KAPA Library Quantification kit. Every immunoSEQ 96-well plate was sequenced on a separate single-read 150-cycle Illumina NextSeq 550 flow cell. In the authors' own workflow: Because the immunoSEQ output included only junctional sequences and no quality scores, the filtering could not be the same as the filtering used for full-length reads. To assign V/J genes and CDR3, sequences were annotated using PyIR, a Python wrapper for IgBLAST v1.9, with IMGT germline references. Reads were removed for weak V/J assignments (E-value above 1e-6), missing CDR3, stop codons, out-of-frame junctions, or ambiguous translated residues. V3J clonotypes were defined as sequences sharing the same inferred V gene, J gene, and CDR3 amino acid sequence. The percentage overlap between two repertoires was calculated by dividing the number of shared unique clonotypes by the size of the smaller repertoire. Repertoire richness was assessed with RTK rarefaction, the Chao1 estimator, and Recon v2.1 estimates of unobserved clonotypes. For all TCRbeta clonotypes obtained by the gDNA method from a few donors, generation probabilities were computed with OLGA. TCRdb retrieved this table from immuneACCESS and kept in-frame rearrangements only. Not all clones are present; in checked studies, unresolved V genes account for under half, and no reason is known for the remainder. D and trimming come from the DNA, and the V and J calls and clone size come from that table. In this sample the table shows under 1,900,000 clones, 98% of which occur a single time. The ten biggest clones cover roughly 0.35% of the sample.

About this clone itself: Its binding antigen is unknown. It has no much larger one-base neighbor in the sample; base qualities were not kept. The same CDR3 can be traced to other DNA sequences in this sample.

The donors were healthy, HIV-negative adults with no recently reported acute infections or vaccinations. All donors were Caucasian adults living in Nashville, Tennessee, USA. CD4+ T cells were enriched by magnetic negative selection; naive cells were then positively selected on CD45RA, and the negative fraction formed the memory subset. Blood was obtained by leukapheresis, after which PBMCs were separated by Ficoll-Histopaque density gradient centrifugation and cryopreserved in liquid nitrogen vapor phase. Analytical flow cytometry was used to check the purity and quantity of each magnetically sorted T cell population. From each sorted fraction, genomic DNA was isolated and quantified by UV absorbance on a Nanodrop 2000c. CDR1 and CDR2 are read off the germline V gene as SGHRS and YFSETQ. Trimming removed 4 bases from V and 2 bases from J, leaving 13 bases between the germline ends. The CDR3 covers 14 residues, taking in both the cysteine and the phenylalanine. Of the read, only the CDR3 DNA is kept; its 42 bases are in frame from base 1.

The chain employs TRBV5-1 and TRBJ2-7; the D segment cannot be called with confidence. Sample: naive CD4+ T cells sorted from blood. What this sample's cell subset or site label stands for: CD45RA+ positively selected. The clonotype originates from a man aged 30 to 39 in good health. The CDR3 sequence is CASSLDRPTYEQYF. At the DNA level, the sequence is TGCGCCAGCAGCCTGGACCGCCCCACCTACGAGCAGTACTTC.